This T cell receptor (beta chain) was sequenced for a study of post-analysis software for immune sequencing data. Study-level information: Relapsing-remitting, secondary progressive and progressive-relapsing multiple sclerosis were all included among the disease courses.

The CDR3 spans 14 residues. The V and J ends lost 5 bases and 4 bases respectively, with 15 bases between them. Germline CDR1 is SGHVS and CDR2 is FQNEAQ. As for this clonotype: The antigen is not known.

General study findings and limits: Strong co-clustering by F measure was seen for same-batch samples. Patients used four to six TRBV segments, including TRBV5-6, TRBV5-1 and TRBV20-1, more often than controls. Controls significantly exceeded multiple sclerosis patients in normalized Chao1 diversity.

Presence of unique molecular identifiers characterized the TCR beta cDNA libraries. T cells, about 0.95 to 10 million of them, yielded approximately 530,000 cDNA molecules. TCRdb re-derived calls from the PCR reads in MiXCR, one entry per CDR3 protein. The table records roughly 800,000 distinct CDR3 sequences, 25% to 30% of them present only once. This chain connects TRBV7-8 to TRBJ2-7; D is ambiguous. The sequenced sample consisted of blood. The receptor was isolated from a girl aged 10-17 years with multiple sclerosis. The CDR3 DNA reads as TGTGCCAGCAGCGATCTCGCGTTTGGTTACGAGCAGTACTTC. This gives the protein CASSDLAFGYEQYF.